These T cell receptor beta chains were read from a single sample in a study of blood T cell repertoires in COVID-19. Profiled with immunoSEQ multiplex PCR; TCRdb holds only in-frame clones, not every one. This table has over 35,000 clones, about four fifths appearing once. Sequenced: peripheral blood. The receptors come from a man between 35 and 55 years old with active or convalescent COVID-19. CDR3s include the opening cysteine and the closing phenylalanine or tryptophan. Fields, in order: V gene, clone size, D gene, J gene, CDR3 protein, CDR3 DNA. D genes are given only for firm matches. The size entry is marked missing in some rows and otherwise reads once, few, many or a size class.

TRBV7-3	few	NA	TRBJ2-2	CASSPHNDGELFF	TGTGCCAGCAGCCCTCACAATGACGGGGAGCTGTTTTTT
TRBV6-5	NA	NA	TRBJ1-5	CASERGGTFNQPQHF	TGTGCCAGCGAAAGGGGAGGGACCTTCAATCAGCCCCAGCATTTT
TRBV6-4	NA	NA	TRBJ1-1	CASRKDSMNTEAFF	TGTGCCAGCAGGAAGGACAGCATGAACACTGAAGCTTTCTTT
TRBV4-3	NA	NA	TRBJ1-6	CASSQEGTANSPLHF	TGCGCCAGCAGCCAAGAGGGGACTGCGAATTCACCCCTCCACTTT
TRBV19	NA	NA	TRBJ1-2	CASSISSVAPRGYTF	TGTGCCAGTAGTATAAGTTCGGTGGCTCCGAGGGGCTACACCTTC
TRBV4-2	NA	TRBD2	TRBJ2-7	CASSQVLAGPYEQYF	TGTGCCAGCAGCCAAGTTCTAGCGGGGCCCTACGAGCAGTACTTC
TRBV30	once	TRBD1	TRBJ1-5	CAWSQGGLNQPQHF	TGTGCCTGGAGTCAGGGGGGCCTCAATCAGCCCCAGCATTTT
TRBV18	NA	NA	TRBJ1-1	CASSPSSGDSTEAFF	TGTGCCAGCTCACCTTCTTCAGGGGATTCCACTGAAGCTTTCTTT
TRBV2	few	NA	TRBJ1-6	CASTGGRGATYNSPLHF	TGTGCCAGCACCGGAGGGAGGGGCGCAACCTATAATTCACCCCTCCACTTT
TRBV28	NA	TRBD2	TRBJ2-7	CASGDIAGTSPSRRYF	TGTGCCAGCGGAGACATCGCCGGGACTAGTCCCTCCCGCCGGTACTTC
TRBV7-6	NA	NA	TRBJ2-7	CASSLLGGLGYEQYF	TGTGCCAGCAGCTTACTTGGGGGGTTGGGATACGAGCAGTACTTC
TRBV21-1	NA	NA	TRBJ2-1	CASIPGLAPCPAHEQFF	TGTGCCAGCATACCGGGACTAGCACCGTGTCCGGCCCATGAGCAGTTCTTC
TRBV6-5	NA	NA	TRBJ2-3	CANSYTGTLTDTQYF	TGTGCCAACTCATATACAGGGACCCTCACAGATACGCAGTATTTT
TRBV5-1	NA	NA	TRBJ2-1	CASSLKDNWWSNEQFF	TGCGCCAGCAGCTTAAAGGACAATTGGTGGTCCAATGAGCAGTTCTTC
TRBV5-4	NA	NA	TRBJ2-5	CASSLAGAGETQYF	TGTGCCAGCAGCTTGGCTGGGGCCGGGGAGACCCAGTACTTC
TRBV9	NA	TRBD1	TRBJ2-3	CASSVQGANTDTQYF	TGTGCCAGCAGCGTCCAGGGGGCGAACACAGATACGCAGTATTTT
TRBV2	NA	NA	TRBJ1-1	CASRFMGDTEAFF	TGTGCCAGCAGGTTCATGGGAGACACTGAAGCTTTCTTT
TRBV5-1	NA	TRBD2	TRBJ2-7	CASSRTSGTYEQYF	TGCGCCAGCAGCCGGACTAGCGGGACTTACGAGCAGTACTTC
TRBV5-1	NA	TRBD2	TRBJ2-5	CASSLGTSNQETQYF	TGCGCCAGCAGCTTGGGGACTAGCAACCAAGAGACCCAGTACTTC
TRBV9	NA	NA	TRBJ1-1	CASSVGGGLDTEAFF	TGTGCCAGCAGCGTAGGCGGGGGCCTGGACACTGAAGCTTTCTTT
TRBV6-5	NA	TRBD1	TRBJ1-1	CASRRQGLNTEAFF	TGTGCCAGCAGACGACAGGGGTTGAACACTGAAGCTTTCTTT
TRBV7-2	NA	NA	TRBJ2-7	CASSQGAGTYEQYF	TGTGCCAGCAGCCAAGGTGCGGGGACCTACGAGCAGTACTTC
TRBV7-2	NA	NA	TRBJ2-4	CASSLGGLGVKNIQYF	TGTGCCAGCAGCTTAGGGGGCCTTGGGGTCAAAAACATTCAGTACTTC
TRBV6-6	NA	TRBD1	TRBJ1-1	CASSFPGQPNTEAFF	TGTGCCAGCAGTTTTCCGGGACAGCCGAACACTGAAGCTTTCTTT
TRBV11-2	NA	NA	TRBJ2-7	CASSLDSRSYEQYF	TGTGCCAGCAGCTTAGACAGTCGCTCCTACGAGCAGTACTTC
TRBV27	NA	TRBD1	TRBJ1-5	CASSPTWGTGGSPQHF	TGTGCCAGCTCTCCTACTTGGGGGACAGGGGGGTCCCCCCAGCATTTT
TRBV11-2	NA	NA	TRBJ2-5	CASTLTPTVFETQYF	TGTGCCAGCACCCTAACCCCCACAGTATTCGAGACCCAGTACTTC
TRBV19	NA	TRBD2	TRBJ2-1	CASGRGAGGAHNEQFF	TGTGCCAGTGGCCGGGGTGCGGGGGGGGCCCACAATGAGCAGTTCTTC
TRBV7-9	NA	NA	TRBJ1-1	CASSPRGGLNTEAFF	TGTGCCAGCAGCCCCCGGGGGGGACTGAACACTGAAGCTTTCTTT
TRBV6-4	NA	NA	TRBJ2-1	CASSDGGHPSNEQFF	TGTGCCAGCAGTGACGGGGGACACCCCAGCAATGAGCAGTTCTTC
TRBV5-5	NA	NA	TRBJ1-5	CASSLDLSNQPQHF	TGTGCCAGCAGCTTGGATCTTAGCAATCAGCCCCAGCATTTT
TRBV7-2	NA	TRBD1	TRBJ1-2	CASSFGTGGASNYGYTF	TGTGCCAGCAGCTTTGGGACAGGGGGCGCGTCTAACTATGGCTACACCTTC
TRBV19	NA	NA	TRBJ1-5	CASSIGVSAGAGHF	TGTGCCAGTAGTATAGGAGTAAGTGCGGGGGCCGGGCATTTT
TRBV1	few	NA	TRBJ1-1	CTSSQDRGAFF	TGCACCAGCAGCCAAGACAGGGGAGCTTTCTTT
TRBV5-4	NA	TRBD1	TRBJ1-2	CASSPVQGGGYTF	TGTGCCAGCAGCCCAGTCCAGGGGGGCGGCTACACCTTC
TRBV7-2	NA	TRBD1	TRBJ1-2	CASSVTQGASGYTF	TGTGCCAGCAGCGTAACACAGGGGGCGAGTGGCTACACCTTC
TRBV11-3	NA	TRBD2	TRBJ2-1	CASSPGLAGNEQFF	TGTGCCAGCAGCCCAGGACTAGCGGGGAATGAGCAGTTCTTC
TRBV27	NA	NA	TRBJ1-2	CASSPSRPNYGYTF	TGTGCCAGCAGCCCTTCCCGTCCTAACTATGGCTACACCTTC
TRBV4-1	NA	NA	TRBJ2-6	CASSHVTPSGANVLTF	TGCGCCAGCAGCCACGTTACACCCTCTGGGGCCAACGTCCTGACTTTC
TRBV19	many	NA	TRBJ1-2	CASSIDAQNYGYTF	TGTGCCAGTAGTATAGATGCACAGAACTATGGCTACACCTTC
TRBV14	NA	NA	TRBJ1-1	CASSRSPGGGTEAFF	TGTGCCAGCAGCCGATCTCCCGGGGGGGGCACTGAAGCTTTCTTT
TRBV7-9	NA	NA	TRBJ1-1	CASSLRSGGTRDTEAFF	TGTGCCAGCAGCTTACGGTCAGGCGGAACGCGGGACACTGAAGCTTTCTTT
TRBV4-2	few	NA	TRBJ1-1	CASSRPRENTEAFF	TGTGCCAGCAGCCGTCCACGGGAGAACACTGAAGCTTTCTTT
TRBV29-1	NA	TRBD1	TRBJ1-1	CSGGQVNTEAFF	TGCAGCGGGGGACAGGTGAACACTGAAGCTTTCTTT
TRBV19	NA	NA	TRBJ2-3	CASSMRMDTQYF	TGTGCCAGTAGTATGCGAATGGATACGCAGTATTTT
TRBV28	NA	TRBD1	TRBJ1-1	CASSLPGGLGGTEAFF	TGTGCCAGCAGTTTACCAGGGGGCCTAGGCGGAACTGAAGCTTTCTTT
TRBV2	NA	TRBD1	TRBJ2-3	CASSDPGQESDTQYF	TGTGCCAGCAGTGATCCGGGACAGGAATCAGATACGCAGTATTTT
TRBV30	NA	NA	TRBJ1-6	CAPWEGTNSPLHF	TGTGCCCCATGGGAGGGAACAAATTCACCCCTCCACTTT
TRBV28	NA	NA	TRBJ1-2	CASSSPGGGYTF	TGTGCCAGCAGTTCCCCGGGGGGTGGCTACACCTTC
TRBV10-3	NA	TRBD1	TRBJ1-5	CAISGQGFNQPQHF	TGTGCCATCAGTGGACAGGGGTTCAATCAGCCCCAGCATTTT
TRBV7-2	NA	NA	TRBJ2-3	CASSPAPEAKQYF	TGTGCCAGCTCCCCAGCGCCAGAAGCCAAGCAGTATTTT
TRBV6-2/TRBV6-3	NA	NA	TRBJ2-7	CASSYYRLYEQYF	TGTGCCAGCAGTTACTACAGGCTCTACGAGCAGTACTTC
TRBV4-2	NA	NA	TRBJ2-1	CASSQDRGKNNEQFF	TGTGCCAGCAGCCAAGATCGGGGGAAAAACAATGAGCAGTTCTTC
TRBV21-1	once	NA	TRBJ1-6	CASIIAGRPSSYNSPLHF	TGTGCCAGCATCATTGCGGGACGGCCGAGCTCCTATAATTCACCCCTCCACTTT
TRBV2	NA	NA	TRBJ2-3	CASRGAGDTQYF	TGTGCCAGCAGGGGAGCAGGAGATACGCAGTATTTT
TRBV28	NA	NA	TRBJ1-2	CASTPSSAGYGYTF	TGTGCCAGCACCCCCAGTAGCGCGGGCTATGGCTACACCTTC
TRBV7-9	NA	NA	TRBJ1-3	CASSQDRSQGFSGNTIYF	TGTGCCAGCAGTCAGGACAGATCTCAAGGCTTCTCTGGAAACACCATATATTTT